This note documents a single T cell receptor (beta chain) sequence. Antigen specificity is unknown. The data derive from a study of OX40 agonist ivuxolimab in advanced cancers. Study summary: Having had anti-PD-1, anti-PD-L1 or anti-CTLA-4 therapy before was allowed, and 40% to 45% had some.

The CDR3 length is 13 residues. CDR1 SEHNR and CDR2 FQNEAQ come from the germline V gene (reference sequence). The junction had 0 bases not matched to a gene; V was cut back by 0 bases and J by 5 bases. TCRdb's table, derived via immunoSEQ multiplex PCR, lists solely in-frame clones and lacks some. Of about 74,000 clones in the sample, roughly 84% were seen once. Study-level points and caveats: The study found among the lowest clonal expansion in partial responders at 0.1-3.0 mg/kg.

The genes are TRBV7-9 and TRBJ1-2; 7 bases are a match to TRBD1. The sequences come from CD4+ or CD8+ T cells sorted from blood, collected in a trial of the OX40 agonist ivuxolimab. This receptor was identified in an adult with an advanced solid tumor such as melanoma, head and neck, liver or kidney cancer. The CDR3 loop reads CASSLARGYGYTF. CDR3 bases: TGTGCCAGCAGCTTAGCCAGGGGGTATGGCTACACCTTC.